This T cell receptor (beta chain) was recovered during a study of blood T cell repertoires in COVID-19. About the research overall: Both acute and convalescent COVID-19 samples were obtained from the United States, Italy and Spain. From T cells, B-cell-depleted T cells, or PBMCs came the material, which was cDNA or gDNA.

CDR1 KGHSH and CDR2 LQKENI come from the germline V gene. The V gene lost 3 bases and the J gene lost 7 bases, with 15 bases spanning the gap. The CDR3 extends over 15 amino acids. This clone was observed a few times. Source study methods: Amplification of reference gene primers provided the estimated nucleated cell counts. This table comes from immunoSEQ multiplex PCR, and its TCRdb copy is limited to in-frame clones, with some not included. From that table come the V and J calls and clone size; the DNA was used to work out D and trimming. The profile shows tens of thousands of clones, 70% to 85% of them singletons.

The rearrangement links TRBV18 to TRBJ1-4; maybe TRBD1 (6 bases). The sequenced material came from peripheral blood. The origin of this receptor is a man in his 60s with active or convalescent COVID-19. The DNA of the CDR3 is TGTGCCAGCTCACCCGTAGACAGGCTACGTGAAAAACTGTTTTTT. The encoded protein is CASSPVDRLREKLFF.